The 30 T cell receptor beta chains below come from one sample, sequenced in a study of T cell responses to AZD1222 COVID-19 vaccine. Method: immunoSEQ multiplex PCR; TCRdb's copy keeps in-frame clones and lacks some. This sample carries over 100,000 clones, about nine tenths of them seen once, and the ten largest clones take approximately 20%. The material was peripheral blood, obtained on day 0 of AZD1222 vaccination. The receptors derive from an adult in good health.

The chain uses TRBV19 and TRBJ1-2; D is perhaps TRBD1 (6 bases). From germline, CDR1 is LNHDA and CDR2 SQIVND (reference sequence). The ends were cut back, 7 bases at V and 2 bases at J, with 11 bases in the middle. The CDR3 totals 13 residues. This CDR3 is CASTPRGNYGYTF. The CDR3, as DNA: TGTGCCAGTACACCCAGGGGAAACTATGGCTACACCTTC.

This clone was observed a single time. The chain links TRBV4-1 to TRBJ2-2; D unresolved. CDR1 MGHRA and CDR2 YSYEKL come from the germline V gene. Trimming removed 0 bases from V and 2 bases from J, with 10 bases in between. There are 16 residues in the CDR3. CDR3 sequence reads: CASSQEGLGNTGELFF. As DNA, the CDR3 is TGCGCCAGCAGCCAAGAAGGATTGGGAAACACCGGGGAGCTGTTTTTT.

CDR3 sequence reads: CASSPRGPKQETQYF. The CDR3 nucleotides read TGTGCCAGCAGCCCTCGGGGGCCTAAACAAGAGACCCAGTACTTC. The chain uses TRBV13 and TRBJ2-5; D may correspond to TRBD1 or TRBD2 (6 bases each). Germline V gene sequence: CDR1 PRHDT, CDR2 FYEKMQ (reference sequence). The CDR3 length is 15 residues. Trimming removed 5 bases from V and 2 bases from J, with 15 bases in between. Looking up the rest from reference TRBV13 and TRBJ2-5 gives the full variable domain: AAGVIQSPRHLIKEKRETATLKCYPIPRHDTVYWYQQGPGQDPQFLISFYEKMQSDKGSIPDRFSAQQFSDYHSELNMSSLELGDSALYFCASSPRGPKQETQYFGPGTRLLVL.

The chain recombines TRBV7-9 with TRBJ2-7; D is undetermined. Trimming shortened V by 1 base and J by 3 bases, and 10 bases separated the two germline ends. The V gene's germline CDR1 is SEHNR and CDR2 FQNEAQ (reference sequence). CDR3 length: 14 residues. CDR3: CASSLVQKYYEQYF. Here the CDR3 DNA reads TGTGCCAGCAGCTTAGTCCAGAAGTACTACGAGCAGTACTTC.

The J gene is TRBJ1-1, the V gene TRBV7-9; the D is unclear. Trimming removed 5 bases from V and 4 bases from J, with 8 bases in between. The germline gives CDR1 SEHNR, CDR2 FQNEAQ (reference sequence). There are 12 residues in the CDR3. The CDR3 loop reads CASSPQTTEAFF. The CDR3 bases are TGTGCCAGCAGCCCGCAGACCACTGAAGCTTTCTTT.

The V call is TRBV28, the J call TRBJ1-3; tentative D call: TRBD1 (6 bases). The CDR3 contains 15 residues. Germline V gives CDR1 MDHEN, CDR2 SYDVKM. Trimming took off 2 bases at V and 4 bases at J, with 12 bases between the two ends. CDR3 sequence reads: CASSLPQGGGNTIYF. In DNA, the CDR3 is TGTGCCAGCAGTTTACCACAGGGCGGCGGAAACACCATATATTTT.

The V and J genes are TRBV6-1 and TRBJ1-2; D might be TRBD1 (5 bases). With 8 bases removed from V and 8 bases from J, the gap between germline ends came to 24 bases. In germline, CDR1 is MNHNS, CDR2 SASEGT. The CDR3 totals 15 residues. Here the CDR3 reads CASGPTVPTRRGYTF. The DNA for the CDR3 is TGTGCCAGCGGCCCGACAGTTCCTACTCGGCGCGGCTACACCTTC.

This clone was counted a single time. J is TRBJ1-3 and V is TRBV28; D remains ambiguous. The CDR3 consists of 15 residues. The germline V gene has CDR1 MDHEN and CDR2 SYDVKM. V gave up 5 bases and J gave up 3 bases, with 14 bases separating them. CDR3 amino acids: CASSIDGYSGNTIYF. CDR3 coding DNA: TGTGCCAGCAGTATAGATGGGTATAGTGGAAACACCATATATTTT.

CDR3 sequence reads: CASSPLILDSLNWNTEAFF. The CDR3 DNA sequence: TGTGCCAGCAGTCCCCTTATTTTGGACAGCTTAAACTGGAACACTGAAGCTTTCTTT. The V gene is TRBV6-2 or TRBV6-3, the J gene TRBJ1-1; a possible D gene is TRBD1 (6 bases). This CDR3 region has 19 residues. Germline loops: CDR1 MNHEY, CDR2 SVGEGT. Between the trimmed V and J ends, which lost 5 bases and 1 base, there was a span of 26 bases.

The genes are TRBV18 and TRBJ2-7; TRBD1 matches at 12 bases. V lost 2 bases to trimming and J lost 5 bases; unmatched junction nucleotides: 4. The germline gives CDR1 KGHSH, CDR2 LQKENI. This CDR3 is 15 amino acids long. The CDR3 here is CASSPLGQGANEQYF. The CDR3 DNA is TGTGCCAGCTCACCATTGGGACAGGGGGCAAACGAGCAGTACTTC.

V gene TRBV7-2 combines with J gene TRBJ1-1, with 7 bases identical to TRBD1. CDR1 SGHTA and CDR2 FQGNSA come from the germline V gene. The CDR3 sequence is 15 residues long. The ends lost 7 bases at V and 5 bases at J; junction bases unmatched: 13. The CDR3 sequence is CASISLYRGMTEAFF. The CDR3 DNA follows: TGTGCCAGCATCTCGCTTTACAGGGGCATGACTGAAGCTTTCTTT.

This chain joins TRBV28 and TRBJ1-2; 9 bases line up with TRBD1. Germline-derived CDR1 and CDR2 are MDHEN and SYDVKM. V shed 6 bases, J shed 2 bases, and the junction held 13 bases outside the gene matches. CDR3 length equals 17 residues. The CDR3 here is CASSLGQGTPFNYGYTF. The CDR3, as DNA: TGTGCCAGCAGCCTCGGACAGGGGACCCCCTTCAACTATGGCTACACCTTC.

The table lists this clone with a few counts. The V gene is TRBV7-2, the J gene TRBJ2-7; possible D gene TRBD2, 6 bases. Trimming took off 2 bases at V and 3 bases at J, with 8 bases between the two ends. The CDR3 is 13 amino acids. Germline CDR1 and CDR2: SGHTA and FQGNSA. CDR3 in DNA: TGTGCCAGCAGCTTAAAGGGAGGCTACGAGCAGTACTTC. The encoded protein is CASSLKGGYEQYF.

This chain uses TRBV7-6 with TRBJ1-5, with D possibly being TRBD1 (6 bases). Germline CDR1 and CDR2: SGHVS and FNYEAQ. V was cut by 2 bases and J by 3 bases, with 14 bases left in between. The CDR3 sequence is 16 residues long. The CDR3 sequence: CASSLKSGASNQPQHF. As DNA, the CDR3 is TGTGCCAGCAGCTTAAAATCAGGGGCGTCCAATCAGCCCCAGCATTTT.

This chain joins TRBV7-2 and TRBJ1-6; TRBD1 is a possible D gene (5 bases). Trimming left V 5 bases short and J 0 bases short, with 11 bases between. The germline gives CDR1 SGHTA, CDR2 FQGNSA. CDR3 length equals 16 residues. The CDR3 DNA follows: TGTGCCAGCAGCCCGGGCGGGGGCTCCTATAATTCACCCCTCCACTTT. This gives the protein CASSPGGGSYNSPLHF.

V and J are TRBV7-2 and TRBJ2-2; 8 bases are shared with TRBD1. The J segment lost 3 bases and the V segment lost 4 bases, leaving 4 bases of the junction unmatched. This CDR3 contains 15 residues. Germline lookup yields CDR1 SGHTA and CDR2 FQGNSA. The DNA for the CDR3 is TGTGCCAGCAGCTCCCGGACAGGGTACACCGGGGAGCTGTTTTTT. It is translated as CASSSRTGYTGELFF.

The chain links TRBV3-1 (or the pseudogene TRBV3-2) to TRBJ2-1; a weak D match, TRBD2 (6 bases). This CDR3 comprises 14 residues. V was cut by 2 bases and J by 5 bases, with 10 bases left in between. The germline V gene encodes CDR1 LGHDT and CDR2 YNNKEL (reference sequence). The CDR3 nucleotides read TGTGCCAGCAGCCAAAGGACTACCCACAATGAGCAGTTCTTC. Its protein is CASSQRTTHNEQFF.

The chain is built from TRBV28 and TRBJ1-4; no clear D. V gave up 7 bases and J gave up 1 base, with 10 bases separating them. Germline V gene data show CDR1 as MDHEN and CDR2 as SYDVKM. The CDR3 has 14 residues. The CDR3 sequence: CASKSWGTNEKLFF. CDR3 in DNA: TGTGCCAGCAAGTCTTGGGGAACTAATGAAAAACTGTTTTTT. Drawing the rest from reference TRBV28 and TRBJ1-4, the complete variable domain is DVKVTQSSRYLVKRTGEKVFLECVQDMDHENMFWYRQDPGLGLRLIYFSYDVKMKEKGDIPEGYSVSREKKERFSLILESASTNQTSMYLCASKSWGTNEKLFFGSGTQLSVL.

The genes are TRBV5-5 and TRBJ1-1; D uncertain. Trimming shortened V by 0 bases and J by 6 bases, and 12 bases separated the two germline ends. Germline CDR1 and CDR2: SGHKS and YYEKEE (reference sequence). The CDR3 is 14 amino acids. The CDR3, as DNA: TGTGCCAGCAGCTTGGAACCGGACCAAGCTGAAGCTTTCTTT. This translates into CASSLEPDQAEAFF.

This chain uses TRBV5-4 with TRBJ2-1; D possibly corresponds to TRBD1 (6 bases). Trimming stripped 4 bases from V and 2 bases from J, with 16 bases between. CDR1 SGHNT and CDR2 YYREEE come from the germline V gene (reference sequence). This CDR3 comprises 16 residues. The CDR3 is CASSIAGASPYNEQFF. In DNA, the CDR3 is TGTGCCAGCAGCATCGCAGGGGCTAGCCCCTACAATGAGCAGTTCTTC.

The chain recombines TRBV27 with TRBJ1-5; D is ambiguous. The CDR3 is made up of 12 amino acids. V was pared by 3 bases and J by 2 bases, with 2 bases between. Germline CDR1 and CDR2: MNHEY and SMNVEV (reference sequence). The CDR3 loop reads CASSFGNQPQHF. The DNA of the CDR3 is TGTGCCAGCAGTTTCGGCAATCAGCCCCAGCATTTT.

The V call is TRBV9, the J call TRBJ2-5; perhaps TRBD1 as D (6 bases). Trimming removed 3 bases from V and 0 bases from J, with 9 bases in between. CDR3 size: 14 residues. Germline assignment: CDR1 SGDLS and CDR2 YYNGEE. The CDR3, as DNA: TGTGCCAGCAGCGCCACAGGGAACCAAGAGACCCAGTACTTC. This translates into CASSATGNQETQYF.

This clone was detected only once. This sequence joins TRBV24-1 and TRBJ2-5; TRBD1 agrees at 8 bases. Germline-derived CDR1 and CDR2 are KGHDR and SFDVKD. With 8 bases clipped from V and 4 bases from J, the junction kept 8 bases outside the gene matches. The CDR3 has 14 residues. CDR3 loop: CATNQGASGETQYF. CDR3 coding DNA: TGTGCCACCAACCAGGGGGCAAGTGGAGAGACCCAGTACTTC.

In its sample, this clone was seen a few times. The genes are TRBV3-1 (or the pseudogene TRBV3-2) and TRBJ2-5; either TRBD1 or TRBD2 may fit D (6 bases each). Trimming removed 7 bases at V and 5 bases at J, with 26 bases between. The CDR3 is made up of 17 amino acids. Germline values: CDR1 LGHDT, CDR2 YNNKEL (reference sequence). CDR3 bases: TGTGCCAGCACCATGGAAGGGGGGCCCCGGGTAAAGGAGACCCAGTACTTC. Translation: CASTMEGGPRVKETQYF.

This clone appeared once. The chain recombines TRBV28 with TRBJ1-2, with TRBD1 matching over 8 bases. This CDR3 is 15 amino acids long. Germline V gene lookup returns CDR1 MDHEN and CDR2 SYDVKM. The junction had 17 bases not matched to a gene; V was cut back by 6 bases and J by 11 bases. The CDR3 here is CASSRTGGTSWWYTF. In DNA, the CDR3 is TGTGCCAGCAGCCGAACAGGGGGGACATCATGGTGGTACACCTTC.

The chain joins TRBV18 to TRBJ2-2; 7 bases line up with TRBD2. CDR3 size: 20 residues. With V trimmed by 1 base and J by 6 bases, 20 bases remained unmatched. CDR1 is KGHSH and CDR2 is LQKENI in the germline V gene. The CDR3 here is CASSPLPLAGDPPVAGELFF. The CDR3, as DNA: TGTGCCAGCTCACCACTTCCGTTGGCGGGGGACCCCCCCGTCGCCGGGGAGCTGTTTTTT.

This clone appeared a single time. The chain has TRBV6-2 or TRBV6-3 and TRBJ2-5; 10 bases align to TRBD1. The CDR3 is 15 residues long. Germline CDR1 and CDR2: MNHEY and SVGEGT. V lost 6 bases to trimming and J lost 0 bases; unmatched junction nucleotides: 4. For the CDR3, the DNA is TGTGCCAGCAGCCGGGGACAGGGGTACCAAGAGACCCAGTACTTC. Its translation is CASSRGQGYQETQYF.

This clone was recorded a few times. This chain connects TRBV5-4 to TRBJ1-6; a possible D gene is TRBD1 (6 bases). Per the germline V gene, CDR1 is SGHNT and CDR2 is YYREEE (reference sequence). The CDR3 loop spans 15 amino acids. V gave up 5 bases and J gave up 4 bases, with 13 bases separating them. The CDR3 DNA sequence: TGTGCCAGCAGTCACAGGGCTGTGTATAATTCACCCCTCCACTTT. Amino acids: CASSHRAVYNSPLHF.

J is TRBJ2-7 and V is TRBV7-8, with TRBD1 matching 8 bases. In germline, CDR1 is SGHVS, CDR2 FQNEAQ. J gave up 5 bases and V 5 bases, and 5 bases lay outside the gene matches. This CDR3 has 13 amino acids. The CDR3 spells CASSPTGDDEQYF. CDR3 nucleotide sequence: TGTGCCAGCAGCCCGACAGGGGATGACGAGCAGTACTTC.

In this sample, this clone is large. The CDR3 region is CASSQIGVNYGYTF. The CDR3 region has the DNA TGTGCCAGCAGCCAAATTGGGGTAAACTATGGCTACACCTTC. This sequence joins TRBV7-9 and TRBJ1-2; no clear D. The V end was cut by 5 bases, the J end by 2 bases, with 12 bases between. The V gene's germline CDR1 is SEHNR and CDR2 FQNEAQ (reference sequence). This CDR3 is 14 amino acids long.